These T cell receptor beta chains were read from a single sample in a study of post-analysis software for immune sequencing data. TCRdb reanalysed the PCR reads using MiXCR and keeps one entry per CDR3 protein. The sample consists of roughly 730,000 distinct CDR3 sequences, 25% to 30% of them appearing once. The sample taken for sequencing was blood. These receptors all stem from a girl aged 10 to 17 with multiple sclerosis. CDR3s include the opening cysteine and the closing phenylalanine or tryptophan. The order of the fields is J gene, D gene, clone size, CDR3 length, V gene, CDR3 DNA, CDR3 protein. The D gene is left open where the match is weak. Clone sizes are given selectively: once, few, many, or a class where the clone is expanded.

TRBJ2-5 TRBD1 NA 15 TRBV7-9 TGTGCCAGCAGCTTAGGGGCAGGGGGTCACGAGACCCAGTACTTC CASSLGAGGHETQYF
TRBJ1-4 NA NA 15 TRBV29-1 TGCAGCGTTTTATTCAAGGGGCTCTATAATGAAAAACTGTTTTTT CSVLFKGLYNEKLFF
TRBJ2-5 TRBD1 NA 16 TRBV5-1 TGCGCCAGCAGCCTAATACCCACAGGGGTCGGAGAGACCCAGTACTTC CASSLIPTGVGETQYF
TRBJ2-1 NA NA 13 TRBV29-1 TGCAGCGTTGAAGACGGCAGGGCTGGTGAGCAGTTCTTC CSVEDGRAGEQFF
TRBJ1-1 NA NA 12 TRBV19 TGTGCCAGTAGTATAGACAGGGGCAAAGCTTTCTTT CASSIDRGKAFF
TRBJ2-1 NA NA 17 TRBV18 TGTGCCAGCTCACTAGATCGTTTTCTGTCCCCGGACAATGAGCAGTTCTTC CASSLDRFLSPDNEQFF
TRBJ1-5 NA few 16 TRBV20-1 TGCAGTGCTAGAGATGGGTCTAAGGGGTTTAATCAGCCCCAGCATTTT CSARDGSKGFNQPQHF
TRBJ2-3 NA NA 13 TRBV20-1 TGCAGTGCTTTTGCTGGGACTCCTCATACGCAGTATTTT CSAFAGTPHTQYF
TRBJ1-2 NA few 15 TRBV6-2/TRBV6-3 TGTGCCAGCAGCGGAAAGACAGCCGAAAACTATGGCTACACCTTC CASSGKTAENYGYTF
TRBJ1-5 NA NA 14 TRBV5-5 TGTGCCAGCAGCTTGGGCCTGGGGATTCAGCCCCAGCATTTT CASSLGLGIQPQHF
TRBJ2-7 NA few 12 TRBV29-1 TGCAGCGTTCAGACAACCACTTACGAGCAGTACTTC CSVQTTTYEQYF
TRBJ2-5 NA few 15 TRBV12-3/TRBV12-4 TGTGCCAGCAGTTTAGGGCTTGGACCGAAAGAGACCCAGTACTTC CASSLGLGPKETQYF
TRBJ2-7 NA NA 15 TRBV20-1 TGCAGTGCTAGAGGGACTTCCTTCGGGGGAGCATATCCGTACTTC CSARGTSFGGAYPYF
TRBJ2-1 NA many 14 TRBV20-1 TGCAGTGCTAGAGATCCGGCCTACTCCAATGAGCAGTTCTTC CSARDPAYSNEQFF
TRBJ2-1 TRBD2 NA 14 TRBV3-1 TGTGCCAGCAGCCAAGATGCTAGCGGGCGGTGGCAGTTCTTC CASSQDASGRWQFF
TRBJ2-5 NA NA 15 TRBV7-6 TGTGCCAGCAGCCGAGAGACAGGATGGGGGGAGACCCAGTACTTC CASSRETGWGETQYF
TRBJ2-7 TRBD1 NA 14 TRBV28 TGTGCCAGCAGTTCCCCGGACAGGACCTACGAGCAGTACTTC CASSSPDRTYEQYF
TRBJ1-5 NA few 14 TRBV20-1 TGCAGTGCTAGAAGGGCAGCGCGCAATCAGCCCCAGCATTTT CSARRAARNQPQHF
TRBJ2-7 NA NA 13 TRBV6-2/TRBV6-3 TGTGCCAGCAGGATGACAGCAATTAACGAGCAGTACTTC CASRMTAINEQYF
TRBJ2-6 TRBD1 many 15 TRBV4-3 TGCGCCAGCAGCCCAGGGGGCGGAGGGGCCAACGTCCTGACTTTC CASSPGGGGANVLTF
TRBJ2-5 TRBD2 NA 15 TRBV7-2 TGTGCCAGCAGCCGCCGCCGGCTAGCGGGGGAGACCCAGTACTTC CASSRRRLAGETQYF
TRBJ2-1 TRBD1 NA 16 TRBV11-2 TGTGCCAGCAGCTTGATGGGGACAGGGGGCCACAATGAGCAGTTCTTC CASSLMGTGGHNEQFF
TRBJ2-2 TRBD1 few 14 TRBV20-1 TGCAGTGCTAGAGGATCGACAGGGGCCGGGGAGCTGTTTTTT CSARGSTGAGELFF
TRBJ2-5 TRBD1 NA 15 TRBV3-1 TGTGCCAGCAGCCAACCCAGGGGGCGCCAAGAGACCCAGTACTTC CASSQPRGRQETQYF
TRBJ2-7 NA few 16 TRBV5-1 TGCGCCAGCAGCTCTCCCGGGACGGCCGCCTCCTACGAGCAGTACTTC CASSSPGTAASYEQYF
TRBJ2-4 NA NA 15 TRBV2 TGTGCCAGCGGGGCAGGGGCCCTAGCCAAAAACATTCAGTACTTC CASGAGALAKNIQYF
TRBJ2-1 NA few 15 TRBV4-3 TGCGCCAGCAGCATCGACGGGACCTTCTACAATGAGCAGTTCTTC CASSIDGTFYNEQFF
TRBJ2-1 NA few 10 TRBV29-1 TGCAGCGGATCGAGTGTTGAGCAGTTCTTC CSGSSVEQFF
TRBJ2-1 NA NA 14 TRBV7-2 TGTGCCAGCAGCGACTTAGCCTCCTACAATGAGCAGTTCTTC CASSDLASYNEQFF
TRBJ1-1 NA NA 13 TRBV20-1 TGCAGGGGGGATGTGGGGGCTGTCACTGAAGCTTTCTTT CRGDVGAVTEAFF
TRBJ1-6 TRBD1 few 17 TRBV6-1 TGTGCCAGCAGGCCTCTACAGGGGGCGCTGGGGAATTCACCCCTCCACTTT CASRPLQGALGNSPLHF
TRBJ2-5 TRBD2 NA 15 TRBV12-3/TRBV12-4 TGTGCCAGCAGTTTAGGCAGGGTGGGAGGGGAGACCCAGTACTTC CASSLGRVGGETQYF
TRBJ1-2 NA many 13 TRBV6-2/TRBV6-3 TGTGCCAGCAGTTACTCGGCTAACTATGGCTACACCTTC CASSYSANYGYTF
TRBJ2-1 TRBD2 once 17 TRBV6-5 TGTGCCAGCAGTTACTCGGAGGTAGCGGGGAAGTCTGGTGAGCAGTTCTTC CASSYSEVAGKSGEQFF
TRBJ2-5 NA NA 15 TRBV5-1 TGCGCCAGCAGCCAGCCTCCCCCGGACACGAAGACCCAGTACTTC CASSQPPPDTKTQYF
TRBJ2-7 TRBD2 NA 13 TRBV27 TGTGCCAGCACAGCGGGAGGGATCTACGAGCAGTACTTC CASTAGGIYEQYF
TRBJ2-1 NA NA 16 TRBV6-6 TGTGCCAGCAGTTACCTAAAACCGGGACGGAATAATGAGCAGTTCTTC CASSYLKPGRNNEQFF
TRBJ2-1 TRBD2 NA 15 TRBV5-1 TGCGCCAGCAGGTTGACTAGCGGCGACTACAATGAGCAGTTCTTC CASRLTSGDYNEQFF
TRBJ2-7 TRBD2 many 14 TRBV7-2 TGTGCCAGCAGCTTAGCTAGCGGGAGCGGGGAGCAGTACTTC CASSLASGSGEQYF
TRBJ1-2 TRBD1 few 15 TRBV7-2 TGTGCCAGCAGCTTAGCTGATCTGGACAGGGCTGGCTACACCTTC CASSLADLDRAGYTF
TRBJ2-2 NA few 14 TRBV29-1 TGCAGCGTTGGGAGGGCAGAGAACACCGGGGAGCTGTTTTTT CSVGRAENTGELFF
TRBJ2-7 NA NA 15 TRBV7-9 TGTGCCAGCAGCCCCAGGGGCGGGGTAGCGTCTGAGCAGTACTTC CASSPRGGVASEQYF